These 11 T cell receptor beta chains share one sample of origin, sequenced in a study of T cells in Graves' hyperthyroidism and ophthalmopathy. TCR beta CDR3 regions were amplified from RNA. The study used the HTBI primer set for a first-round RT-PCR of the TCR CDR3. TCRdb independently ran MiXCR on the multiplex PCR reads; one entry per CDR3 protein. This repertoire shows around 390,000 distinct CDR3 sequences, 14% found once; its top ten account for 15% to 20%. Sequencing was performed on blood. The receptors derive from a woman in her twenties or thirties with Graves' ophthalmopathy.

The gene calls are TRBV28 and TRBJ2-1, with 9 positions matching TRBD1. The CDR3 length is 14 residues. The trim removed 5 bases at V and 10 bases at J, leaving 9 bases unmatched. Germline CDR1 is MDHEN and CDR2 is SYDVKM. CDR3 in DNA: TGTGCCAGCAGTCCAGACAGGGGGTTCCACGAGCAGTTCTTC. Translation: CASSPDRGFHEQFF.

This clonotype was counted at least ten times. One end of the junction varies from germline; a read error may be responsible. V and J are TRBV3-1 and TRBJ2-5; D gene unclear. CDR3 size: 11 residues. Per germline, CDR1 LGHDT and CDR2 YNNKEL (reference sequence). The CDR3 region is CASRQDSYQYF. The CDR3 DNA sequence: TGTGCCAGCAGGCAAGATTCGTACCAGTACTTC.

The sample holds many counts of this clonotype. This chain joins TRBV5-1 and TRBJ2-4, with D possibly being TRBD1 (6 bases). V was shortened by 4 bases and J by 3 bases, with 29 bases between the two germline ends. Germline-derived CDR1 and CDR2 are SGHRS and YFSETQ. CDR3 length: 20 residues. Here the CDR3 reads CASSEPPGHTFGEVKNIQYF. DNA for the CDR3: TGCGCCAGCAGCGAACCACCGGGACACACATTTGGTGAAGTCAAAAACATTCAGTACTTC. The full variable domain, in which reference TRBV5-1 and TRBJ2-4 provide the parts outside the CDR3, is KAGVTQTPRYLIKTRGQQVTLSCSPISGHRSVSWYQQTPGQGLQFLFEYFSETQRNKGNFPGRFSGRQFSNSRSEMNVSTLELGDSALYLCASSEPPGHTFGEVKNIQYFGAGTRLSVL.

This clonotype has a count of ten or more. DNA for the CDR3: TGTGCCAGCAGCCAAGGGATCGTTTCACCCCTCCACTTT. Translated: CASSQGIVSPLHF. The rearrangement links TRBV3-1 to TRBJ1-6; D is uncertain. This CDR3 is built from 13 residues. Trimming took off 1 base at V and 9 bases at J, with 7 bases between the two ends. The V gene's germline CDR1 is LGHDT and CDR2 YNNKEL (reference sequence).

This chain links TRBV7-6 with TRBJ2-1; TRBD2 agrees at 11 bases. Trimming took 1 base from V and 10 from J; bases not matched to a gene: 6. This CDR3 spans 15 amino acids. CDR1 is SGHVS and CDR2 is FNYEAQ in the germline V gene. CDR3 bases: TGTGCCAGCAGCTTAGTTCTAGCGGGGGGATCCGAGCAGTTCTTC. Protein product: CASSLVLAGGSEQFF.

In this sample, this clonotype turned up many times. The V call is TRBV18, the J call TRBJ1-4, with TRBD1 identical over 11 bases. The CDR3 loop spans 14 amino acids. Trimming removed 6 bases from V and 7 bases from J; junction bases left unmatched: 4. Germline V gives CDR1 KGHSH, CDR2 LQKENI. This CDR3 is CASSRDRGSEKLFF. DNA of the CDR3: TGTGCCAGCTCTCGGGACAGGGGGAGTGAAAAACTGTTTTTT.

Only a few counts were recorded for this clonotype. This chain connects TRBV19 to TRBJ2-2; the D gene is possibly TRBD1 (6 bases). Germline CDR1 reads LNHDA; CDR2 reads SQIVND (reference sequence). The CDR3 sequence is 16 residues long. Trimming left V 4 bases short and J 11 bases short, with 23 bases between. In nucleotides, the CDR3 is TGTGCCAGTAGTAGGCCAGGGGAGCGCATCGCAGGAGAGCTGTTTTTT. Encoded protein: CASSRPGERIAGELFF.

Remarks on this clonotype: A read error may be the cause here, since a much bigger clone is one base away. The gene calls are TRBV28 and TRBJ2-7; TRBD2 matches at 9 bases. The germline gives CDR1 MDHEN, CDR2 SYDVKM. The CDR3 loop spans 16 amino acids. The DNA for the CDR3 is TGTGCCAGCGGTTTGGCGGGGGGGTCCATCTCTCCCGAGCAGTACTTC. The encoded protein is CASGLAGGSISPEQYF.

In its sample, this clonotype was seen many times. This rearrangement joins TRBV11-2 to TRBJ2-3; TRBD2 matches at 10 bases. After removal of 1 base from V and 2 bases from J, the junction contained 6 bases not matched to a gene. CDR3 length: 17 amino acids. Germline CDR1 reads SGHAT; CDR2 reads FQNNGV. The CDR3 sequence: CASSLVGTSVVTDTQYF. CDR3 DNA sequence: TGTGCCAGCAGCTTAGTGGGGACTAGCGTCGTCACAGATACGCAGTATTTT. Combining the CDR3 with reference TRBV11-2 and TRBJ2-3 gives the whole variable domain EAGVAQSPRYKIIEKRQSVAFWCNPISGHATLYWYQQILGQGPKLLIQFQNNGVVDDSQLPKDRFSAERLKGVDSTLKIQPAKLEDSAVYLCASSLVGTSVVTDTQYFGPGTRLTVL.

This chain joins TRBV20-1 and TRBJ1-1; tentative D call: TRBD1 (6 bases). Germline lookup yields CDR1 DFQATT and CDR2 SNEGSKA (reference sequence). This CDR3 contains 13 residues. Deletions cut 5 bases from V and 8 bases from J, with 18 bases between. CDR3 sequence (DNA): TGCAGTGCTGCCCCACCGGGACAAGACGAAGCTTTCTTT. Encoded protein: CSAAPPGQDEAFF.

In regard to this clonotype: With a much larger clone just one base away, this may be a read error. CDR3 protein: CASSPPGVTSTDTQYF. In DNA, the CDR3 is TGTGCCAGCTCACCACCTGGAGTTACTAGCACAGATACGCAGTATTTT. The chain recombines TRBV18 with TRBJ2-3; D is ambiguous. The CDR3 totals 16 residues. Germline V CDR1 and CDR2: KGHSH, LQKENI. The V end lost 0 bases, the J end lost 0 bases, and 10 bases lay between the germline ends. The full variable domain, its missing parts supplied by reference TRBV18 and TRBJ2-3, is NAGVMQNPRHLVRRRGQEARLRCSPMKGHSHVYWYRQLPEEGLKFMVYLQKENIIDESGMPKERFSAEFPKEGPSILRIQQVVRGDSAAYFCASSPPGVTSTDTQYFGPGTRLTVL.